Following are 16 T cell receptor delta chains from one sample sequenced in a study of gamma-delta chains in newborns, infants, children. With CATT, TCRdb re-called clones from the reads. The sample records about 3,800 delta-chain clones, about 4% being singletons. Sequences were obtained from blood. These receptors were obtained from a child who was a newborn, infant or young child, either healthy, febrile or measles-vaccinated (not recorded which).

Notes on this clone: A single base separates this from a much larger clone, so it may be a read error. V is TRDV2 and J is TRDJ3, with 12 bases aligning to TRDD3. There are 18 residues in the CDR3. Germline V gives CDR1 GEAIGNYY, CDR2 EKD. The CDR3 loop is CACDKILGDTWGTRQMFF. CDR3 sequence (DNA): TGTGCCTGTGACAAAATACTGGGGGATACCTGGGGCACCCGACAGATGTTTTTC.

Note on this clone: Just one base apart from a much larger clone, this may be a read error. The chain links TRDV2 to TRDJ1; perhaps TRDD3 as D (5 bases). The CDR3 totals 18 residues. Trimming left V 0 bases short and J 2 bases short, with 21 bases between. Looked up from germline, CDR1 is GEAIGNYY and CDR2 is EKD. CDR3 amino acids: CACDTVHGVIGETDKLIF. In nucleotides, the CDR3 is TGTGCCTGTGACACCGTTCACGGCGTGATTGGGGAAACCGATAAACTCATCTTT.

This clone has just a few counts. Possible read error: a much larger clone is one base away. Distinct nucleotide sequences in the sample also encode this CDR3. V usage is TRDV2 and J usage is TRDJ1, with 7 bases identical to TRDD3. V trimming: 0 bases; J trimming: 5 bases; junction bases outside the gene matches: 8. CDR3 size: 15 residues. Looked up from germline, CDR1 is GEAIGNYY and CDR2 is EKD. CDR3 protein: CACDTAGGWTDKLIF. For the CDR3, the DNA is TGTGCCTGTGACACCGCTGGGGGTTGGACTGATAAACTCATCTTT.

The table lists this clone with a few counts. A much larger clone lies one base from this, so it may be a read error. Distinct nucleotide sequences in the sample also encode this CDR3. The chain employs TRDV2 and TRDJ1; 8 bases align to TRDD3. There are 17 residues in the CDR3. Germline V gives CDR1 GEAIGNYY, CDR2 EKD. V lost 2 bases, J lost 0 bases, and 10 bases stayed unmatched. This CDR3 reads CACDIITGGSYTDKLIF. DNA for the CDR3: TGTGCCTGTGACATCATTACTGGGGGGTCGTACACCGATAAACTCATCTTT.

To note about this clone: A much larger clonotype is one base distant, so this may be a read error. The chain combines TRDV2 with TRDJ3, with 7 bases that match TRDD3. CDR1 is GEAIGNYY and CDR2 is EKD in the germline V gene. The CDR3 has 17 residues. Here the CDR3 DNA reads TGTGCCTGTGACACCGGGGGATCCTCCTGGGACACCCGACGGATGTTTTTC. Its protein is CACDTGGSSWDTRRMFF.

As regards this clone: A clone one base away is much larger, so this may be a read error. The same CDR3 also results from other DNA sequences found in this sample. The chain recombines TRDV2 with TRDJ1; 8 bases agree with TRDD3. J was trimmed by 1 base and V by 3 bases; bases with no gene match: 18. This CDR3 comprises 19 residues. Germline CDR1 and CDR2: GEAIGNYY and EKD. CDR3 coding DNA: TGTGCCTGTGACCAAATATACACTGGGGGGCATACCTCCACCGATAAACTCATCTTT. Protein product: CACDQIYTGGHTSTDKLIF.

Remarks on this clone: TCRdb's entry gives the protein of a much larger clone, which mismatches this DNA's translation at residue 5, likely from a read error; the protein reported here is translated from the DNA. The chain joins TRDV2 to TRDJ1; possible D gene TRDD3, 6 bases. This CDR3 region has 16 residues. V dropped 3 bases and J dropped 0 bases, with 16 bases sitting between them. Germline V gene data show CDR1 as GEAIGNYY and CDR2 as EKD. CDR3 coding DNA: TGTGCCTGTGACGATGTGGGGGTACCGTACACCGATAAACTCATCTTT. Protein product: CACDDVGVPYTDKLIF.

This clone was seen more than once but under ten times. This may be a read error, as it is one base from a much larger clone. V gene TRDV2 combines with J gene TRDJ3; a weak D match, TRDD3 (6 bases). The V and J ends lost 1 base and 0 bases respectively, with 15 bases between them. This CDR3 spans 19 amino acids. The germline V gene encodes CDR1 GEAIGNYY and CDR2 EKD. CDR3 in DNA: TGTGCCTGTGACACTGGGGGGACACGGAGCTCCTGGGACACCCGACAGATGTTTTTC. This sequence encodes CACDTGGTRSSWDTRQMFF.

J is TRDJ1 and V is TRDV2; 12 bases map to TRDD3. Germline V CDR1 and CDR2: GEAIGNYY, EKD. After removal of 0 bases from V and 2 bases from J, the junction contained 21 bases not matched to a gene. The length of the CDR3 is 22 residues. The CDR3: CACDTLPGGYAFSEGGTDKLIF. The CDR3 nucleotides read TGTGCCTGTGACACCCTCCCTGGGGGATACGCCTTTTCCGAGGGGGGAACCGATAAACTCATCTTT.

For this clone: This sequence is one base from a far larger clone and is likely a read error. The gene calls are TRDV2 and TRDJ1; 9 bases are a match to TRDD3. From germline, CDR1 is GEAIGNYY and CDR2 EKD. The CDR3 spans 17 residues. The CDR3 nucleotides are TGTGCCTGTGACCCCGTACTGGGGATACGGGACACCGATAAACCCATCTTT. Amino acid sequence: CACDPVLGIRDTDKPIF.

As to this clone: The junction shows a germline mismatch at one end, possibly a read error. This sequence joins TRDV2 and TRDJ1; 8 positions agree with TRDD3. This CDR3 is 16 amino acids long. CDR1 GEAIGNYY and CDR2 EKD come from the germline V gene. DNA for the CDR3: TGTGCCTGTGGCACCCTGGGGGAGCCCCACACCGATAAACCCATCTTT. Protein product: CACGTLGEPHTDKPIF.

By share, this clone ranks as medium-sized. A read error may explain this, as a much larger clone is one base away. This CDR3 reads CACDPWGTHTNKLIF. The CDR3 coding sequence is TGTGCCTGTGACCCATGGGGGACCCACACCAATAAACTCATCTTT. The chain has TRDV2 and TRDJ1; TRDD3 matches at 7 bases. Germline CDR1 reads GEAIGNYY; CDR2 reads EKD. The CDR3 sequence is 15 residues long.

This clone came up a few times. CDR3 coding DNA: TGTGCCTGTGACACACTGGGGGTGACTTCAACCGATAAACTCATCTTT. This gives the protein CACDTLGVTSTDKLIF. The rearrangement links TRDV2 to TRDJ1; 8 positions agree with TRDD3. This CDR3 region has 16 residues. Trimming cost V 1 base and J 2 bases; bases outside gene matches: 8. CDR1 is GEAIGNYY and CDR2 is EKD in the germline V gene.

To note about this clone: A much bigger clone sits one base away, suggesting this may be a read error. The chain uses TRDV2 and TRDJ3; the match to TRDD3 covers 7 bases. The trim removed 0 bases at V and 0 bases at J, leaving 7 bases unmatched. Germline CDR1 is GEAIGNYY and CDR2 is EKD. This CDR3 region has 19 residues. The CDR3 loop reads CACDTGGSASSWDTRQMFF. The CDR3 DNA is TGTGCCTGTGACACCGGGGGATCCGCTAGCTCCTGGGACACCCGACAGATGTTTTTC.

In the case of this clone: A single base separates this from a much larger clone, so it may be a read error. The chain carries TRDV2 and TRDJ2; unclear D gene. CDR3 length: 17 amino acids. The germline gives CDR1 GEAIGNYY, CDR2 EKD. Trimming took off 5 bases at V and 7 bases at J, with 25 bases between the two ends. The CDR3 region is CACAPMTSSPSLAQLFF. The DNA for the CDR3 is TGTGCCTGTGCCCCCATGACCTCCAGCCCCTCTTTAGCACAACTCTTCTTT.

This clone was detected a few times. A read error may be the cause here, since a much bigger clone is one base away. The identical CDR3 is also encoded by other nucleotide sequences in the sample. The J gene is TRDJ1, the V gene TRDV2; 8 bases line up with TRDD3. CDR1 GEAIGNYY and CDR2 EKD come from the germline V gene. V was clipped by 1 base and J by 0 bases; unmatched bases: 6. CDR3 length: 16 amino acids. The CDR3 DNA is TGTGCCTGTGACACTCTGGGGGAGCCCCACACCGATAAACTCATCTTT. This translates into CACDTLGEPHTDKLIF.